These 17 T cell receptor beta chains were all obtained from the same sample, sequenced in a study of blood T cell repertoires in COVID-19. Profiled with immunoSEQ multiplex PCR; TCRdb holds only in-frame clones, not every one. The sample shows fewer than 300,000 clones, roughly nine tenths of them seen only once. Sample: peripheral blood. Source of these receptors: a man aged 40-49 years who had recovered from COVID-19.

The chain links TRBV12-3 or TRBV12-4 to TRBJ1-5; no firm D call. The ends were cut back, 6 bases at V and 5 bases at J, with 11 bases in the middle. The CDR3 spans 13 residues. CDR3 loop: CASSKLQDQPQHF. The CDR3, as DNA: TGTGCCAGCAGCAAACTCCAAGATCAGCCCCAGCATTTT.

The chain carries TRBV28 and TRBJ2-7; D is ambiguous. The CDR3 is made up of 11 amino acids. Trimming cost V 6 bases and J 5 bases, with 8 bases left between them. The germline CDR1 and CDR2 sequences are MDHEN and SYDVKM. CDR3 nucleotides: TGTGCCAGCAGGGCCCCCAACGAGCAGTACTTC. Translated, it gives CASRAPNEQYF.

The chain carries TRBV10-3 and TRBJ2-7; 8 positions agree with TRBD2. Looked up from germline, CDR1 is ENHRY and CDR2 is SYGVKD. The length of the CDR3 is 13 residues. V shed 4 bases and J 2 bases; nucleotides not matched to a gene: 1. CDR3 DNA sequence: TGTGCCATCAGTGCTAGCGGGCCCTACGAGCAGTACTTC. Encoded protein: CAISASGPYEQYF.

This rearrangement joins TRBV6-2 or TRBV6-3 to TRBJ2-1; TRBD2 matches at 12 bases. V was pared by 4 bases and J by 7 bases, with 5 bases of the junction left unmatched. The germline V gene encodes CDR1 MNHEY and CDR2 SVGEGT. The CDR3 length is 15 residues. This CDR3 reads CASSWLAGGINEQFF. Here the CDR3 DNA reads TGTGCCAGCAGTTGGCTAGCGGGAGGGATAAATGAGCAGTTCTTC.

The chain uses TRBV5-4 and TRBJ2-2; a possible D gene is TRBD2 (6 bases). The germline V gene has CDR1 SGHNT and CDR2 YYREEE (reference sequence). The CDR3 is made up of 14 amino acids. V lost 0 bases, J lost 9 bases, and 12 bases lay in between. CDR3 DNA: TGTGCCAGCAGCTTGGGGGGGGATGCGAGGGAGCTGTTTTTT. This sequence encodes CASSLGGDARELFF.

J is TRBJ1-1 and V is TRBV6-2 or TRBV6-3; D is possibly TRBD1 (5 bases). Germline values: CDR1 MNHEY, CDR2 SVGEGT. The V gene lost 5 bases and the J gene lost 1 base, with 11 bases spanning the gap. The CDR3 spans 14 residues. The CDR3 loop reads CASSHLTENTEAFF. The CDR3 DNA is TGTGCCAGCAGTCATCTGACAGAGAACACTGAAGCTTTCTTT.

The chain uses TRBV7-2 and TRBJ2-2; TRBD1 matches at 12 bases. With 5 bases clipped from V and 4 bases from J, the junction kept 8 bases outside the gene matches. The CDR3 has 17 residues. The germline CDR1 and CDR2 sequences are SGHTA and FQGNSA. The DNA of the CDR3 is TGTGCCAGCAGCGCCACCGGGACAGGGGGCGTCACCGGGGAGCTGTTTTTT. Translated, it gives CASSATGTGGVTGELFF.

The chain links TRBV5-1 to TRBJ2-3; TRBD2 matches 15 bases. The CDR3 has 18 residues. Germline loops: CDR1 SGHRS, CDR2 YFSETQ. V lost 4 bases, J lost 6 bases, and 12 bases stayed unmatched. CDR3 sequence: CASSPGLAGGQGTDTQYF. The CDR3 nucleotides read TGCGCCAGCAGCCCTGGACTAGCGGGAGGGCAGGGAACGGATACGCAGTATTTT.

This chain connects TRBV18 to TRBJ2-7; a possible D gene is TRBD1 (6 bases). The V and J ends lost 0 bases and 6 bases respectively, with 15 bases between them. CDR1 and CDR2 from the germline V gene are KGHSH and LQKENI. The CDR3 runs to 15 residues. The CDR3 here is CASSPPAGENSEQYF. CDR3 in DNA: TGTGCCAGCTCACCACCGGCAGGGGAAAATAGCGAGCAGTACTTC.

The chain joins TRBV19 to TRBJ1-6; 7 bases align to TRBD1. Trimming removed 2 bases from V and 9 bases from J; junction bases left unmatched: 10. CDR1 is LNHDA and CDR2 is SQIVND in the germline V gene (reference sequence). There are 16 residues in the CDR3. CDR3 amino acids: CASSISSGTVFSPLHF. The CDR3 coding sequence is TGTGCCAGTAGTATAAGTTCCGGGACAGTTTTTTCACCCCTCCACTTT.

The genes are TRBV2 and TRBJ2-7; maybe TRBD1 (5 bases). Germline loops: CDR1 SNHLY, CDR2 FYNNEI. V shed 1 base and J shed 2 bases, with 9 bases lying between them. CDR3 length equals 14 residues. As DNA, the CDR3 is TGTGCCAGCAGTGAAGTTAGGGGCCCCTACGAGCAGTACTTC. It encodes CASSEVRGPYEQYF.

This chain connects TRBV19 to TRBJ2-1, with D perhaps matching TRBD2 (6 bases). This CDR3 is built from 14 residues. In germline, CDR1 is LNHDA, CDR2 SQIVND (reference sequence). V gave up 3 bases and J gave up 2 bases, with 8 bases separating them. CDR3 nucleotides: TGTGCCAGTAGTATCGCGGGGCCCTACAATGAGCAGTTCTTC. It encodes CASSIAGPYNEQFF.

This clone was picked up a small number of times. The chain combines TRBV6-5 with TRBJ1-1; perhaps TRBD1 as D (5 bases). The V and J ends lost 5 bases and 2 bases respectively, with 9 bases between them. The CDR3 runs 13 residues. From germline, CDR1 is MNHEY and CDR2 SVGAGI. CDR3 coding DNA: TGTGCCAGCAGTCAACAGGACAACACTGAAGCTTTCTTT. Its translation: CASSQQDNTEAFF.

The chain has TRBV7-2 and TRBJ2-7; TRBD2 aligns across 10 bases. This CDR3 region has 15 residues. After removal of 5 bases from V and 2 bases from J, the junction contained 6 bases not matched to a gene. Looked up from germline, CDR1 is SGHTA and CDR2 is FQGNSA. The CDR3 reads CASSIIAGGAYEQYF. The CDR3 nucleotides read TGTGCCAGCAGCATAATAGCGGGGGGTGCCTACGAGCAGTACTTC.

The table lists this clone with a few counts. The chain links TRBV5-1 to TRBJ2-2, with TRBD2 matching over 9 bases. The J segment lost 6 bases and the V segment lost 4 bases, leaving 10 bases of the junction unmatched. Germline-derived CDR1 and CDR2 are SGHRS and YFSETQ. The CDR3 is 16 residues long. Written as DNA, the CDR3 is TGCGCCAGCAGCGAATCCGGGACTAGCCGGGCCGGGGAGCTGTTTTTT. This translates into CASSESGTSRAGELFF. The variable domain in full, completed from reference TRBV5-1 and TRBJ2-2, reads KAGVTQTPRYLIKTRGQQVTLSCSPISGHRSVSWYQQTPGQGLQFLFEYFSETQRNKGNFPGRFSGRQFSNSRSEMNVSTLELGDSALYLCASSESGTSRAGELFFGEGSRLTVL.

This rearrangement joins TRBV19 to TRBJ2-7; weak D call: TRBD2 (6 bases). Per the germline V gene, CDR1 is LNHDA and CDR2 is SQIVND (reference sequence). The CDR3 runs 12 residues. The V end lost 5 bases, the J end lost 5 bases, and 10 bases lay between the germline ends. The CDR3 sequence is CASSPRTNEQYF. The DNA of the CDR3 is TGTGCCAGTAGTCCCCGGACTAACGAGCAGTACTTC.

The rearrangement uses TRBV7-9 and TRBJ1-1; 11 bases are a match to TRBD1. Germline V lookup: CDR1 SEHNR, CDR2 FQNEAQ (reference sequence). Losses at the gene ends were 5 bases for V and 1 base for J; bases not matched to a gene: 12. This CDR3 has 18 residues. CDR3 nucleotide sequence: TGTGCCAGCAGCCCCCCCCGGGACAGGGGGACAAAGAACACTGAAGCTTTCTTT. It yields the protein CASSPPRDRGTKNTEAFF.